Listed below are T cell receptor beta chains from one sample, sequenced in a study of response to subunit inactivated influenza vaccine. MiXCR, applied by TCRdb to the RT-PCR reads, yields one record per CDR3 protein. This table holds fewer than 550,000 distinct CDR3 sequences, roughly 25% found once. The sample was CD4+ T cells sorted from PBMCs, taken about 5 days after vaccination. These receptors came from a man aged 45 to 65 who received an inactivated influenza vaccine. Both conserved end residues are part of each CDR3. A D gene is named only where the DNA matches it firmly. Clone size is stated in some rows and not others, as once, few, many or a class when expanded.

J gene: TRBJ2-3; D gene: .; V gene: TRBV11-2; clone size: few; CDR3 DNA: TGTGCCAGCAGCTTGTCGACCACAGATACGCAGTATTTT; CDR3 protein: CASSLSTTDTQYF
J gene: TRBJ1-4; D gene: .; V gene: TRBV5-5; clone size: few; CDR3 DNA: TGTGCCAGCAGCTTGTCCGGTAAACTGTTTTTT; CDR3 protein: CASSLSGKLFF
J gene: TRBJ2-4; D gene: .; V gene: TRBV7-2; clone size: .; CDR3 DNA: TGTGCCAGCAGCTTTCCGGGGAGCGCGGTTCAGTACTTC; CDR3 protein: CASSFPGSAVQYF
J gene: TRBJ1-2; D gene: .; V gene: TRBV6-4; clone size: once; CDR3 DNA: TGTGCCAGCAGTGACCCTGGACAGTCTGGCTACACCTTC; CDR3 protein: CASSDPGQSGYTF
J gene: TRBJ2-7; D gene: TRBD1; V gene: TRBV18; clone size: .; CDR3 DNA: TGTGCCAGCTCACTTCGGACAGGGGGCGAGGGCGAGCAGTACTTC; CDR3 protein: CASSLRTGGEGEQYF
J gene: TRBJ1-2; D gene: TRBD1; V gene: TRBV10-3; clone size: .; CDR3 DNA: TGTGCCATCGCCCGGGACAGGGGGAGCTATGGCTACACCTTC; CDR3 protein: CAIARDRGSYGYTF
J gene: TRBJ1-1; D gene: .; V gene: TRBV29-1; clone size: few; CDR3 DNA: TGCAGCGTTGTAACCCTTCAGGCGAACACTGAAGCTTTCTTT; CDR3 protein: CSVVTLQANTEAFF
J gene: TRBJ2-5; D gene: TRBD2; V gene: TRBV6-1; clone size: .; CDR3 DNA: TGTGCCAGCAAACTAGGACTAGCCGTCGGGGAGACCCAGTACTTC; CDR3 protein: CASKLGLAVGETQYF
J gene: TRBJ2-5; D gene: .; V gene: TRBV20-1; clone size: .; CDR3 DNA: TGCAGTGCTACAGGGGCTAGGGAGACCCAGTACTTC; CDR3 protein: CSATGARETQYF
J gene: TRBJ2-1; D gene: .; V gene: TRBV4-3; clone size: .; CDR3 DNA: TGCGCCAGCAGCCAAGATAGGGGAGGCGGGGCTCAGTTCTTC; CDR3 protein: CASSQDRGGGAQFF
J gene: TRBJ2-7; D gene: .; V gene: TRBV14; clone size: .; CDR3 DNA: TGTGCCAGCAGCCAACGCGGTGGACAGTCCTACGAGCAGTACTTC; CDR3 protein: CASSQRGGQSYEQYF
J gene: TRBJ1-1; D gene: .; V gene: TRBV12-2; clone size: .; CDR3 DNA: TGTGCAAGTCGCTTAACGGGACCGCGGAGCACTGAAGCTTTCTTT; CDR3 protein: CASRLTGPRSTEAFF
J gene: TRBJ2-7; D gene: .; V gene: TRBV5-4; clone size: .; CDR3 DNA: TGTGCCAGCAGCTTAGGAGACAGGCACGAGCAGTACTTC; CDR3 protein: CASSLGDRHEQYF
J gene: TRBJ1-1; D gene: .; V gene: TRBV30; clone size: few; CDR3 DNA: TGTGCCTGGTGGGGATCCGAGAACACTGAAGCTTTCTTT; CDR3 protein: CAWWGSENTEAFF
J gene: TRBJ2-5; D gene: TRBD2; V gene: TRBV18; clone size: .; CDR3 DNA: TGTGCCAGCTCACCACCGAGGGGAGGGGATGAGACCCAGTACTTC; CDR3 protein: CASSPPRGGDETQYF
J gene: TRBJ1-1; D gene: .; V gene: TRBV7-9; clone size: .; CDR3 DNA: TGTGCCAGCAGCTTATTTAAGGGAATGAACACTGAAGCTTTCTTT; CDR3 protein: CASSLFKGMNTEAFF
J gene: TRBJ2-1; D gene: .; V gene: TRBV7-9; clone size: .; CDR3 DNA: TGTGCCAGCAGCTTAGCAGTTAGCGGAAACAATGAGCAGTTCTTC; CDR3 protein: CASSLAVSGNNEQFF
J gene: TRBJ2-1; D gene: .; V gene: TRBV20-1; clone size: many; CDR3 DNA: TGCAGTGCTAGAGCGGTCAATGAGCAGTTCTTC; CDR3 protein: CSARAVNEQFF
J gene: TRBJ1-1; D gene: .; V gene: TRBV5-6; clone size: .; CDR3 DNA: TGTGCCAGCAGCTTCAGGACTGAAGCTTTCTTT; CDR3 protein: CASSFRTEAFF
J gene: TRBJ2-3; D gene: TRBD2; V gene: TRBV7-8; clone size: .; CDR3 DNA: TGTGCCAGCAGCCCACGGGAGGGGAGCACAGATACGCAGTATTTT; CDR3 protein: CASSPREGSTDTQYF
J gene: TRBJ2-2; D gene: .; V gene: TRBV24-1; clone size: .; CDR3 DNA: TGTGCCACCAGTGACCAATCTTATCTCACCGGGGAGCTGTTTTTT; CDR3 protein: CATSDQSYLTGELFF
J gene: TRBJ2-1; D gene: TRBD1; V gene: TRBV11-1; clone size: .; CDR3 DNA: TGTGCCAGCAGCTTTCCTAGGGGGCAACAAGGAGGTCCCTACAATGAGCAGTTCTTC; CDR3 protein: CASSFPRGQQGGPYNEQFF
J gene: TRBJ1-3; D gene: .; V gene: TRBV27; clone size: .; CDR3 DNA: TGTGCCAGCAGACCCCCGGGGGTGTTTGGAAACACCATATATTTT; CDR3 protein: CASRPPGVFGNTIYF
J gene: TRBJ1-5; D gene: .; V gene: TRBV12-3/TRBV12-4; clone size: .; CDR3 DNA: TGTGCCAGCAGTTTATACCTAGAGAGCAATCAGCCCCAGCATTTT; CDR3 protein: CASSLYLESNQPQHF
J gene: TRBJ2-5; D gene: .; V gene: TRBV18; clone size: .; CDR3 DNA: TGTGCCAGCTCAAACGCACAGCCTGGAGGGACCCAGTACTTC; CDR3 protein: CASSNAQPGGTQYF
J gene: TRBJ1-1; D gene: .; V gene: TRBV27; clone size: .; CDR3 DNA: TGTGCCAGCAGTTCGGCAGAGCAATGGGCTGAAGCTTTCTTT; CDR3 protein: CASSSAEQWAEAFF
J gene: TRBJ2-7; D gene: .; V gene: TRBV5-1; clone size: .; CDR3 DNA: TGCGCCAGCAGCCCCGACGGTATCTACGAGCAGTACTTC; CDR3 protein: CASSPDGIYEQYF